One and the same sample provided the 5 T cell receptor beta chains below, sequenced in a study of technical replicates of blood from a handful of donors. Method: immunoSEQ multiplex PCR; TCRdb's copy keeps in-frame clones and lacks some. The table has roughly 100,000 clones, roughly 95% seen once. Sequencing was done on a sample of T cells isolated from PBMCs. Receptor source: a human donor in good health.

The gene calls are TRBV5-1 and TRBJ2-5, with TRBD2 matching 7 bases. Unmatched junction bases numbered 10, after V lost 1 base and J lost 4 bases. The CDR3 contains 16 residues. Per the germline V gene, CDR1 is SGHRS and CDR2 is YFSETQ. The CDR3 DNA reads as TGCGCCAGCAGCTTGATTGGCGGGGGACGGTCAGAGACCCAGTACTTC. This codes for CASSLIGGGRSETQYF.

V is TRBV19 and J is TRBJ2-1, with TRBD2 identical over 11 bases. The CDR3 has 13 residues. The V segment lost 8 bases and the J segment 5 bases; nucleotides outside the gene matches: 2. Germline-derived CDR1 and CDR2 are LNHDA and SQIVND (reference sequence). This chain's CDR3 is CASLGLADNEQFF. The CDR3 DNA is TGTGCCAGTTTGGGACTAGCGGACAATGAGCAGTTCTTC. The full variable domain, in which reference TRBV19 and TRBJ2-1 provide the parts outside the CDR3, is DGGITQSPKYLFRKEGQNVTLSCEQNLNHDAMYWYRQDPGQGLRLIYYSQIVNDFQKGDIAEGYSVSREKKESFPLTVTSAQKNPTAFYLCASLGLADNEQFFGPGTRLTVL.

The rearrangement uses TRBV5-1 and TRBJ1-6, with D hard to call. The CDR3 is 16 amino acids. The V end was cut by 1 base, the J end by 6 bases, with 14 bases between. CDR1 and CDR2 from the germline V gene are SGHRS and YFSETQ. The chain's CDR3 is CASSLRSFGINSPLHF. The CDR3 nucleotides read TGCGCCAGCAGCTTGAGGAGTTTCGGTATTAATTCACCCCTCCACTTT.

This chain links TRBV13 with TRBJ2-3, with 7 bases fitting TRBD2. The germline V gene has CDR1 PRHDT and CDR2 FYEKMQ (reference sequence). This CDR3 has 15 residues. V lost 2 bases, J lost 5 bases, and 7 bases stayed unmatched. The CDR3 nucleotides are TGTGCCAGCAGCTTAACCCAGCGGGGTCGAGATACGCAGTATTTT. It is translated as CASSLTQRGRDTQYF.

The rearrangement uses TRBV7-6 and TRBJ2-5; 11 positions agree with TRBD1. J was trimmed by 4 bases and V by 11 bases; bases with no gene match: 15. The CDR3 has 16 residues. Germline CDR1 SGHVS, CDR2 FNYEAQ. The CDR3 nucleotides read TGTGCCGCTGGGACAGGGGGAACGTTCGGGGTAGAGACCCAGTACTTC. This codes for CAAGTGGTFGVETQYF.